Listed here are 10 T cell receptor beta chains from one sample, sequenced in a study of cytomegalovirus exposure and HLA in healthy donors. PCR employed 60 Vbeta and 13 Jbeta primers. This table comes from immunoSEQ multiplex PCR, and its TCRdb copy is limited to in-frame clones, with some not included. The sample consists of 150,000 or so clones, around 77% of them appearing once. Specimen: PBMCs. The receptors shown here come from a young woman in good health and CMV-seronegative.

The chain recombines TRBV6-5 with TRBJ1-4; 8 nucleotides match TRBD1. The CDR3 runs 14 residues. Germline V gene sequence: CDR1 MNHEY, CDR2 SVGAGI. V was clipped by 6 bases and J by 3 bases; unmatched bases: 3. The CDR3 coding sequence is TGTGCCAGCAGGGACAGGGCTGCTAATGAAAAACTGTTTTTT. Translated, it gives CASRDRAANEKLFF.

About this clone: Other DNA sequences of this sample code for an identical CDR3. The V gene is TRBV7-9, the J gene TRBJ1-1; D uncertain. V was trimmed by 4 bases and J by 8 bases, leaving 8 bases between them. This CDR3 comprises 11 residues. Germline V CDR1 and CDR2: SEHNR, FQNEAQ (reference sequence). The CDR3 sequence is CASSWTGEAFF. CDR3 sequence (DNA): TGTGCCAGCAGCTGGACGGGAGAAGCTTTCTTT.

V gene TRBV5-1 combines with J gene TRBJ2-2; 7 positions match TRBD2. Germline V gene sequence: CDR1 SGHRS, CDR2 YFSETQ. The CDR3 has 14 residues. The trim removed 6 bases at V and 3 bases at J, leaving 5 bases unmatched. CDR3 nucleotides: TGCGCCAGCAAGTGGCTAGCGGACACCGGGGAGCTGTTTTTT. It is translated as CASKWLADTGELFF.

The V and J genes are TRBV18 and TRBJ1-6; D is uncertain. Per the germline V gene, CDR1 is KGHSH and CDR2 is LQKENI. The ends were cut back, 1 base at V and 8 bases at J, with 6 bases in the middle. The CDR3 sequence is 13 residues long. The CDR3 bases are TGTGCCAGCTCACCACAGGCGGATTCACCCCTCCACTTT. This sequence encodes CASSPQADSPLHF.

As to this clone: Other DNA sequences in the same sample also yield this CDR3. The chain has TRBV7-2 and TRBJ1-1; no clear D. There are 13 residues in the CDR3. The germline V gene encodes CDR1 SGHTA and CDR2 FQGNSA. Between the trimmed V and J ends, which lost 6 bases and 0 bases, there was a span of 8 bases. DNA for the CDR3: TGTGCCAGCAGACAACACATGAACACTGAAGCTTTCTTT. As protein: CASRQHMNTEAFF.

This clone was found once. The V gene is TRBV11-2, the J gene TRBJ2-7; D is perhaps TRBD2 (5 bases). The V end lost 1 base, the J end lost 3 bases, and 16 bases lay between the germline ends. Germline V gives CDR1 SGHAT, CDR2 FQNNGV. The CDR3 runs 16 residues. In nucleotides, the CDR3 is TGTGCCAGCAGCTTAGGCCTTCCGGGGAATGGCTACGAGCAGTACTTC. Translating it yields CASSLGLPGNGYEQYF.

This sequence joins TRBV6-5 and TRBJ2-1; D ambiguous. The CDR3 is made up of 12 amino acids. Germline CDR1 MNHEY, CDR2 SVGAGI. Trimming removed 2 bases from V and 5 bases from J, with 4 bases in between. CDR3: CASSYRDNEQFF. CDR3 sequence (DNA): TGTGCCAGCAGTTACCGCGACAATGAGCAGTTCTTC.

The V call is TRBV5-1, the J call TRBJ1-3; possibly TRBD1 for D (6 bases). The V and J ends lost 4 bases and 3 bases respectively, with 11 bases between them. Germline V gives CDR1 SGHRS, CDR2 YFSETQ. The CDR3 has 14 amino acids. The DNA for the CDR3 is TGCGCCAGCAGCCCGGACAGCTTTGGAAACACCATATATTTT. It translates to CASSPDSFGNTIYF.

The chain has TRBV7-8 and TRBJ2-5; TRBD2 matches at 8 bases. The V gene's germline CDR1 is SGHVS and CDR2 FQNEAQ. V was clipped by 5 bases and J by 7 bases; unmatched bases: 15. The length of the CDR3 is 16 residues. CDR3 DNA sequence: TGTGCCAGCAGCCGGGAGGGGTACGGGGCGATGGCGACCCAGTACTTC. It translates to CASSREGYGAMATQYF. Variable domain in full (rest from reference TRBV7-8 and TRBJ2-5): GAGVSQSPRYKVAKRGQDVALRCDPISGHVSLFWYQQALGQGPEFLTYFQNEAQLDKSGLPSDRFFAERPEGSVSTLKIQRTQQEDSAVYLCASSREGYGAMATQYFGPGTRLLVL.

V gene TRBV28 combines with J gene TRBJ1-6; D is perhaps TRBD1 (6 bases). Germline lookup yields CDR1 MDHEN and CDR2 SYDVKM. V lost 0 bases and J 8 bases, leaving 11 bases between the germline ends. This CDR3 is 15 amino acids long. The DNA for the CDR3 is TGTGCCAGCAGTTTATGGGGGGCTGGGGATTCACCCCTCCACTTT. Protein: CASSLWGAGDSPLHF.